This entry lists 9 T cell receptor beta chains sequenced from one sample in a study of blood T cell repertoires in COVID-19. The table came from immunoSEQ multiplex PCR; TCRdb's copy has only in-frame clones and leaves some out. The table lists around 200,000 clones, less than 85% of them singletons. What was sequenced was peripheral blood. These receptors were taken from a woman aged 65 to 85 with acute or convalescent COVID-19.

On this clone: At one end, the junction sequence differs from germline, possibly due to a read error. This chain connects TRBV30 to TRBJ1-5; 7 positions match TRBD1. The CDR3 is 15 amino acids. Germline V gene data show CDR1 as GTSNPN and CDR2 as SVGIG (reference sequence). The CDR3 DNA reads TGTGCCTGGAGTGAGGGACAGCCAACTAATCGGCCCCAGCATTTT. It translates to CAWSEGQPTNRPQHF.

Remarks on this clone: Other DNA sequences in the same sample also yield this CDR3. The chain links TRBV19 to TRBJ2-3; 7 bases agree with TRBD1. Germline CDR1 and CDR2: LNHDA and SQIVND (reference sequence). The V segment lost 6 bases and the J segment 6 bases; nucleotides outside the gene matches: 9. The CDR3 runs to 14 residues. Here the CDR3 DNA reads TGTGCCAGTAGCATCGGACAGGTAACTGATACGCAGTATTTT. Translating it yields CASSIGQVTDTQYF. Filled out from reference TRBV19 and TRBJ2-3, the complete variable domain reads DGGITQSPKYLFRKEGQNVTLSCEQNLNHDAMYWYRQDPGQGLRLIYYSQIVNDFQKGDIAEGYSVSREKKESFPLTVTSAQKNPTAFYLCASSIGQVTDTQYFGPGTRLTVL.

The chain uses TRBV27 and TRBJ2-3; 10 nucleotides line up with TRBD2. The CDR3 totals 17 residues. The V and J ends lost 7 bases and 2 bases, in that order; junction bases with no gene match: 12. Germline lookup yields CDR1 MNHEY and CDR2 SMNVEV (reference sequence). The CDR3 nucleotides are TGTGCCAGCATCCCTCCGGGACTAGCGACCGACACAGATACGCAGTATTTT. Its protein product is CASIPPGLATDTDTQYF.

The chain combines TRBV5-1 with TRBJ2-2, with 11 bases that match TRBD1. The CDR3 spans 16 residues. Germline CDR1 SGHRS, CDR2 YFSETQ. V was pared by 1 base and J by 4 bases, with 3 bases of the junction left unmatched. The CDR3 DNA follows: TGCGCCAGCAGCTTGTATGGGACAGGGGGCACCGGGGAGCTGTTTTTT. As protein: CASSLYGTGGTGELFF.

About this clone: Relative to the germline gene, one junction end is altered; a read error may explain this. The V gene is TRBV3-1 (or the pseudogene TRBV3-2), the J gene TRBJ1-1; D is undetermined. The CDR3 extends over 13 amino acids. Germline CDR1 reads LGHDT; CDR2 reads YNNKEL (reference sequence). CDR3 residues: CASSQDKITKAFF. CDR3 bases: TGTGCCAGCAGCCAAGACAAGATCACTAAAGCTTTCTTT.

The chain carries TRBV25-1 and TRBJ2-3; 10 nucleotides match TRBD1. V was pared by 4 bases and J by 3 bases, with 10 bases of the junction left unmatched. The CDR3 length is 17 residues. Germline V gene data show CDR1 as MGHDK and CDR2 as SYGVNS. CDR3 in amino acids: CASSALRDRGYTDTQYF. The CDR3 nucleotides are TGTGCCAGCAGTGCCCTCCGGGACAGGGGTTATACAGATACGCAGTATTTT.

The J gene is TRBJ1-4, the V gene TRBV30; the D gene is possibly TRBD1 (6 bases). This CDR3 comprises 16 residues. V was trimmed by 0 bases and J by 0 bases, leaving 11 bases between them. Germline CDR1 is GTSNPN and CDR2 is SVGIG (reference sequence). CDR3 protein: CAWSVGGVSTNEKLFF. The CDR3 coding sequence is TGTGCCTGGAGTGTAGGGGGGGTTTCAACTAATGAAAAACTGTTTTTT.

The chain recombines TRBV5-1 with TRBJ2-5; D is possibly TRBD1 (6 bases). V shed 2 bases and J shed 4 bases, with 9 bases lying between them. CDR3 length equals 13 residues. Looked up from germline, CDR1 is SGHRS and CDR2 is YFSETQ. CDR3 nucleotide sequence: TGCGCCAGCAGCTTACAGGGAACAGAGACCCAGTACTTC. Translation gives CASSLQGTETQYF.

The genes are TRBV6-6 and TRBJ2-2; no definite D call. Germline V gene data show CDR1 as MNHNY and CDR2 as SVGAGI (reference sequence). CDR3 size: 15 residues. V gave up 5 bases and J gave up 1 base, with 11 bases separating them. CDR3 in DNA: TGTGCCAGCAGTACACTGACGGGGAACACCGGGGAGCTGTTTTTT. It translates to CASSTLTGNTGELFF.